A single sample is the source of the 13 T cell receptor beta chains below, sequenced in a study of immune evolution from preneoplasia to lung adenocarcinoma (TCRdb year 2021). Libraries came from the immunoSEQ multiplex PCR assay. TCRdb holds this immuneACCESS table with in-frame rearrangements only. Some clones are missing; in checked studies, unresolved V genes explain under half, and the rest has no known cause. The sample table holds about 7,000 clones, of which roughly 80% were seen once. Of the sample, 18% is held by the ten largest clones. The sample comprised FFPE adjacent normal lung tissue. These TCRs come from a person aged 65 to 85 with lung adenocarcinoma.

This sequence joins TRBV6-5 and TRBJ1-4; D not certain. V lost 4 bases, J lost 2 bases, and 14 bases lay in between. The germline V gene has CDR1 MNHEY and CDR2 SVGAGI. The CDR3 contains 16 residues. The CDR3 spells CASSFGSVSTNEKLFF. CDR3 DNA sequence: TGTGCCAGCAGTTTTGGGAGCGTGAGTACTAATGAAAAACTGTTTTTT.

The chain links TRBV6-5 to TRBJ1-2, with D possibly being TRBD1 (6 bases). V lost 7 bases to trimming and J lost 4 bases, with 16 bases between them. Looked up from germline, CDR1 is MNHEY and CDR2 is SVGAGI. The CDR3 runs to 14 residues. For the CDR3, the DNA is TGTGCCAGCACTGAGGGACATTCAGGCTATGGCTACACCTTC. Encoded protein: CASTEGHSGYGYTF.

This CDR3 reads CASSIGTATDTQYF. For the CDR3, the DNA is TGTGCCAGTAGTATAGGGACGGCCACAGATACGCAGTATTTT. The V and J genes are TRBV19 and TRBJ2-3; D is unclear. V lost 1 base to trimming and J lost 2 bases, with 7 bases between them. The germline gives CDR1 LNHDA, CDR2 SQIVND (reference sequence). CDR3 length: 14 amino acids.

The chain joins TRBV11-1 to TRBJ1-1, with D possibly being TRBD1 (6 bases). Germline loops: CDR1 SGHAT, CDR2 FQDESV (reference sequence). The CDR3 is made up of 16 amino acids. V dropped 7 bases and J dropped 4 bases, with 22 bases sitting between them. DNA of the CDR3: TGTGCCAGCACGTCGTTGGGTAACAAGGGGGGCACTGAAGCTTTCTTT. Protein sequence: CASTSLGNKGGTEAFF.

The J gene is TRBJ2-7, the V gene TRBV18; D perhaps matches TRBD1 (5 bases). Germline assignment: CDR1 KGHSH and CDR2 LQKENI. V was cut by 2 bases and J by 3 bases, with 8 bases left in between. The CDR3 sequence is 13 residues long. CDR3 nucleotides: TGTGCCAGCTCACCAGGGGCCGGCTACGAGCAGTACTTC. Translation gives CASSPGAGYEQYF.

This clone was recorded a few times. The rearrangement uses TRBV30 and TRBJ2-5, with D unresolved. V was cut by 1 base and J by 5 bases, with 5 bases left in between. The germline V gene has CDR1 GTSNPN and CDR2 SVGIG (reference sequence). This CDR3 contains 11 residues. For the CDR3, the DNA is TGTGCCTGGAGTGCGGAGGAGACCCAGTACTTC. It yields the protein CAWSAEETQYF. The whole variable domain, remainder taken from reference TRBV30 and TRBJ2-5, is SQTIHQWPATLVQPVGSPLSLECTVEGTSNPNLYWYRQAAGRGLQLLFYSVGIGQISSEVPQNLSASRPQDRQFILSSKKLLLSDSGFYLCAWSAEETQYFGPGTRLLVL.

The CDR3: CASRVGDNEQFF. The CDR3 DNA reads as TGTGCCAGCAGGGTCGGGGACAATGAGCAGTTCTTC. The rearrangement uses TRBV6-6 and TRBJ2-1; weak D call: TRBD2 (5 bases). V was cut by 6 bases and J by 5 bases, with 8 bases left in between. Looked up from germline, CDR1 is MNHNY and CDR2 is SVGAGI (reference sequence). The CDR3 totals 12 residues.

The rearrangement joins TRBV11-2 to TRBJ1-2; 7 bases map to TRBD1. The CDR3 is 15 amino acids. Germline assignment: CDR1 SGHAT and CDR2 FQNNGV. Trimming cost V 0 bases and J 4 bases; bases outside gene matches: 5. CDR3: CASSLDSGQTYGYTF. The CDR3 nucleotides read TGTGCCAGCAGCTTAGATTCGGGACAGACCTATGGCTACACCTTC.

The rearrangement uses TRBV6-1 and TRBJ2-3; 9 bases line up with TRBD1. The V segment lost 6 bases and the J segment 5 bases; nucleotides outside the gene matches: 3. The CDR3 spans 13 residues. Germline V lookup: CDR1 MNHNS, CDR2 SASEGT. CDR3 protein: CASRGTGQDTQYF. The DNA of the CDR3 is TGTGCCAGCAGGGGGACAGGGCAAGATACGCAGTATTTT.

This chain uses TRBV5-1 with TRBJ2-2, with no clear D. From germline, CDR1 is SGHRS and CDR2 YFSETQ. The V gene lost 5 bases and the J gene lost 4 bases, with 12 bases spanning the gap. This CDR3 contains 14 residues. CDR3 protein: CASSFSVGTGELFF. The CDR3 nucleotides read TGCGCCAGCAGTTTTTCCGTCGGCACCGGGGAGCTGTTTTTT.

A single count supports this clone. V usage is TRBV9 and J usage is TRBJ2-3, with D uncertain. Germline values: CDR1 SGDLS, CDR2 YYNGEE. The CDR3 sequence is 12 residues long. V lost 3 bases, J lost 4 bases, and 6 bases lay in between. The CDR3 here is CASSANADTQYF. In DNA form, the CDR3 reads TGTGCCAGCAGCGCGAACGCAGATACGCAGTATTTT.

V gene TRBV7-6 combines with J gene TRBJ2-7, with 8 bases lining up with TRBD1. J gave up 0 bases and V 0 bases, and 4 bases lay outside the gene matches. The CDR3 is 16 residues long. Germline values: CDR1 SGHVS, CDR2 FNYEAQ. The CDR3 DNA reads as TGTGCCAGCAGCTTAGCCCCCGGACAGGGCTCCTACGAGCAGTACTTC. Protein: CASSLAPGQGSYEQYF.

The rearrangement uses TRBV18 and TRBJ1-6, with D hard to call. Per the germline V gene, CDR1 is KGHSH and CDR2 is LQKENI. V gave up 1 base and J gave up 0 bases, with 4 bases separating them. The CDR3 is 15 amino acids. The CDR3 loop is CASSPQSSYNSPLHF. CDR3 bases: TGTGCCAGCTCACCACAGAGCTCCTATAATTCACCCCTCCACTTT.